The 6 T cell receptor beta chains given below trace back to one sample, sequenced in a study of blood T cell repertoires in COVID-19 (dated by TCRdb to 2019 to 2021). Library method: the immunoSEQ multiplex PCR assay. TCRdb's version of the immuneACCESS table is confined to in-frame rearrangements and falls short of the full clone set. An unresolved V gene accounts for under half of the shortfall where checked; the remainder is of unknown origin. Present in this sample are roughly 130,000 clones, around 83% of which were seen just once. The ten biggest clones cover just over 9% of the sample. Sequencing was carried out using PBMCs or T cells enriched from blood (not recorded which). These receptors came from a man between 45 and 60 years old who had recovered from COVID-19.

The chain has TRBV7-2 and TRBJ2-6, with TRBD1 as a possible D gene (5 bases). Germline lookup yields CDR1 SGHTA and CDR2 FQGNSA. CDR3 length: 15 residues. The ends were cut back, 0 bases at V and 2 bases at J, with 5 bases in the middle. CDR3 sequence reads: CASSLATAGANVLTF. Here the CDR3 DNA reads TGTGCCAGCAGCTTAGCGACAGCTGGGGCCAACGTCCTGACTTTC.

The rearrangement uses TRBV11-3 and TRBJ2-7; D ambiguous. Germline CDR1 and CDR2: SGHNT and YENEEA. Between the trimmed V and J ends, which lost 4 bases and 7 bases, there was a span of 11 bases. This CDR3 has 12 residues. The CDR3 DNA is TGTGCCAGCAGCTCCTCCGATCGGGAGCAGTACTTC. Translation gives CASSSSDREQYF.

The V and J genes are TRBV19 and TRBJ2-1, with TRBD2 matching over 8 bases. J was trimmed by 4 bases and V by 2 bases; bases with no gene match: 4. The CDR3 is 15 residues long. The germline V gene encodes CDR1 LNHDA and CDR2 SQIVND (reference sequence). CDR3 sequence reads: CASSITRGGYNEQFF. The CDR3 region has the DNA TGTGCCAGTAGTATAACCCGGGGGGGGTACAATGAGCAGTTCTTC.

The chain joins TRBV6-2 or TRBV6-3 to TRBJ2-1; 9 bases agree with TRBD2. The CDR3 contains 15 residues. Trimming removed 6 bases from V and 8 bases from J; junction bases left unmatched: 11. CDR1 MNHEY and CDR2 SVGEGT come from the germline V gene. The CDR3 DNA sequence: TGTGCCAGCAGCGTAGCGGGGGCCCTTGTGGATGAGCAGTTCTTC. Encoded protein: CASSVAGALVDEQFF.

The V call is TRBV12-5, the J call TRBJ2-3, with TRBD2 matching 16 bases. Germline CDR1 is LGHNT and CDR2 is FRNRAP. V was pared by 6 bases and J by 6 bases, with 9 bases of the junction left unmatched. CDR3 length equals 17 residues. The CDR3 here is CASGLSGTSGGVDTQYF. The CDR3 DNA sequence: TGTGCTAGTGGACTCTCCGGGACTAGCGGGGGGGTTGATACGCAGTATTTT.

This clone showed up just a few times. The J gene is TRBJ2-2, the V gene TRBV19; maybe TRBD1 (6 bases). Trimming cost V 0 bases and J 3 bases, with 11 bases left between them. The germline gives CDR1 LNHDA, CDR2 SQIVND (reference sequence). This CDR3 has 16 residues. The CDR3 DNA reads TGTGCCAGTAGTATAGATCCGGGACATCACACCGGGGAGCTGTTTTTT. Amino acids: CASSIDPGHHTGELFF.